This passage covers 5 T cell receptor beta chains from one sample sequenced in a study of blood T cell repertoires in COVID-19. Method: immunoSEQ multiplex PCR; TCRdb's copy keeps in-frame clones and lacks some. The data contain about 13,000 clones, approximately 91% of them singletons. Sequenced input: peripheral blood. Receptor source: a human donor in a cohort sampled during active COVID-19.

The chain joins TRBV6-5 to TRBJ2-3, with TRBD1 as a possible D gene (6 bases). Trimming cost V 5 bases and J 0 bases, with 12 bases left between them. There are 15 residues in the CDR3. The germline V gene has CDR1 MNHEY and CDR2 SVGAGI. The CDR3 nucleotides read TGTGCCAGCAGTCCGACAGGCGCTAGCACAGATACGCAGTATTTT. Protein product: CASSPTGASTDTQYF.

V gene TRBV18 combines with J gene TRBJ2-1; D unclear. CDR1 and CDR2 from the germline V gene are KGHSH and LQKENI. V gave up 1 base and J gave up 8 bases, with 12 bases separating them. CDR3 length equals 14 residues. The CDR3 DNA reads TGTGCCAGCTCACCACTTCTGTCCGGTGATGAGCAGTTCTTC. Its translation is CASSPLLSGDEQFF.

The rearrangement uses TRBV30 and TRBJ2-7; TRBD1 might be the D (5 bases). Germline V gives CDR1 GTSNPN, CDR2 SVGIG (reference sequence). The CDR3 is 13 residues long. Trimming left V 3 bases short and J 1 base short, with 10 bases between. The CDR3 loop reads CAWRSQGSYEQYF. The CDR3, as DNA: TGTGCCTGGAGGTCCCAGGGTTCCTACGAGCAGTACTTC.

The CDR3 DNA reads as TGTGCCAGCAGCCAAGATGAATCCGGGAGGGCCCTGGAGACCCAGTACTTC. Protein sequence: CASSQDESGRALETQYF. This rearrangement joins TRBV14 to TRBJ2-5, with 8 bases fitting TRBD2. Germline values: CDR1 SGHDN, CDR2 FVKESK. V dropped 0 bases and J dropped 5; count of bases not matched to a gene: 11. The CDR3 is 17 amino acids.

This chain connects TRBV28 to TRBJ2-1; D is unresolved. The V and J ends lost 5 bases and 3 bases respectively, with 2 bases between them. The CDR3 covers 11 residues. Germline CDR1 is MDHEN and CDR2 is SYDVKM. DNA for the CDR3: TGTGCCAGCAGTCTCTACAATGAGCAGTTCTTC. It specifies CASSLYNEQFF.